The sample holds one count of the clone carrying this TCR beta chain. These data originate in a study of OX40 agonist ivuxolimab in advanced cancers. This CDR3 comprises 15 residues. V lost 1 base, J lost 3 bases, and 5 bases stayed unmatched. The germline V gene has CDR1 MDHEN and CDR2 SYDVKM. Data came from immunoSEQ multiplex PCR; TCRdb stores just in-frame clones and leaves some out. The table has 9,500 to 15,000 clones, about 80% seen once. The chain is built from TRBV28 and TRBJ2-7, with TRBD1 matching 8 bases. Sample: CD4+ or CD8+ T cells sorted from blood, taken in a trial of the OX40 agonist ivuxolimab. This clonotype was sampled from an adult with an advanced solid tumor such as melanoma, head and neck, liver or kidney cancer. CDR3 loop: CASSLFADRGYEQYF. CDR3 DNA sequence: TGTGCCAGCAGTTTATTTGCCGACAGGGGCTACGAGCAGTACTTC. Complete variable domain (other parts from reference TRBV28 and TRBJ2-7): DVKVTQSSRYLVKRTGEKVFLECVQDMDHENMFWYRQDPGLGLRLIYFSYDVKMKEKGDIPEGYSVSREKKERFSLILESASTNQTSMYLCASSLFADRGYEQYFGPGTRLTVT.